The clone carrying this TCR beta chain occurred a few times. This entry comes from a study of Graves' ophthalmopathy and Graves' hyperthyroidism. About the study: Pretreatment peripheral blood was obtained at initial diagnosis.

Germline V gene data show CDR1 as LNHDA and CDR2 as SQIVND (reference sequence). With 4 bases clipped from V and 3 bases from J, the junction kept 3 bases outside the gene matches. The CDR3 spans 13 residues. A duration under 3 months, NOSPECS ≥4, CAS ≥3 and moderate-to-severe activity characterized the donors with ophthalmopathy. As the starting material, roughly 10 ml of fresh peripheral blood yielded the PBMCs. As the template, RNA transcripts were used to amplify TCR beta CDR3 regions. A first-round RT-PCR used HTBI primers, followed by a second-round multiplex PCR. MiXCR was run by TCRdb on the multiplex PCR reads, yielding one entry per CDR3 protein. The table shows more than 550,000 distinct CDR3 sequences, with 35% to 50% occurring only once.

The clonotype was recovered from an adult man with Graves' ophthalmopathy. The chain is built from TRBV19 and TRBJ2-7; the match to TRBD2 covers 7 bases. Sequencing was performed on peripheral blood. The CDR3, as DNA: TGTGCCAGTAGTAAGGCTAGCGGCTACGAGCAGTACTTC. Translated, it gives CASSKASGYEQYF.